The source of this T cell receptor (beta chain) is a study of blood T cell repertoires in COVID-19 (dated by TCRdb to the early 2020s). A note on the overall study: The collaborator samples originated in the United States, Italy and Spain and spanned the acute and convalescent phases of COVID-19. The material from the prospective study consisted of cDNA or gDNA derived from T cells, B-cell-depleted T cells, or PBMCs. Deeply sampled blood TCRbeta repertoires from subjects exposed to, actively infected with, or recovered from COVID-19 were included in the dataset. A freely available public database, intended as a resource for researchers studying the immune response to SARS-CoV-2, is where the repertoires were released. The samples were drawn from two sources: the first 160 participants of the ongoing ImmuneRACE study, and fewer than 1,500 subjects contributed by 6 global collaborators. Nearly every sample came with metadata listing a de-identified subject ID, COVID-19 status, age in years and sex. HLA class I and class II types, where available, came from metadata supplied by the sample provider rather than from assay-based typing.

Reading from cysteine to phenylalanine, the CDR3 counts 15 amino acids. The kept DNA is CDR3 alone, 45 bases in frame from the first base. Deletion took 0 bases off V and 1 base off J, with a span of 10 bases between the germline ends. CDR1 and CDR2 are read off the germline V gene (reference sequence) as SGHNT and YYREEE. Participants in the prospective study were enrolled through a virtual design, were aged about 18 to 89 years, and lived in approximately 25 United States geographic areas. In the prospective study, participants were assigned to cohorts based on the clinical history participants reported in a screening survey and a study questionnaire. Recovered participants in ImmuneRACE Cohort 3 were defined by two consecutive negative NP/OP PCR tests, clearance by a healthcare professional, or resolution of symptoms. In the prospective study, mobile phlebotomists collected whole blood, serum and a nasopharyngeal or oropharyngeal swab from each participant. Additional blood draws and questionnaires over an approximately two-month period could optionally be provided by prospective study participants. Before DNA extraction, prospective study blood samples were shipped either frozen or at room temperature.

What the study reported, not specific to this receptor: The amount of clinical and demographic metadata varied by source and participant and was provided uncurated.

The immunoSEQ Assay, a bias-controlled multiplex PCR, was used to amplify TCRbeta CDR3 regions from genomic DNA. Turning to the authors' computational methods: Within the assay, amplification of reference gene primers was used to estimate how many nucleated cells each sample contained. To quantify the absolute abundance of each unique TCRbeta CDR3 rearrangement, sequence reads were collapsed and filtered. Productive Simpson clonality was computed per sample as the square root of Simpson's diversity index over productive rearrangements. TCRdb took this table from immuneACCESS and kept in-frame rearrangements with V and J called. Such tables lack part of the clones; where checked against another copy, unresolved V genes explain under half of the gap, and the rest is unexplained. The V and J calls and clone size were taken over from that table, and D and trimming were inferred from the DNA. The sample has some 270,000 clones on record, around nine tenths of them singletons. The top ten constitute 1.7% of the sample.

As for this clone: It lacks a known antigen. No much larger clonotype is one base removed from it; base qualities were not supplied.

The TCR sequence derives from a woman aged 40 to 55 who had recovered from COVID-19. The material sequenced was PBMCs or T cells enriched from blood (not recorded which). The V and J genes are TRBV5-4 and TRBJ1-1; the D gene is perhaps TRBD1, on 6 matching bases. The base sequence is TGTGCCAGCAGCTTGGCAGGGGTGGGGAACACTGAAGCTTTCTTT. Its protein is CASSLAGVGNTEAFF.